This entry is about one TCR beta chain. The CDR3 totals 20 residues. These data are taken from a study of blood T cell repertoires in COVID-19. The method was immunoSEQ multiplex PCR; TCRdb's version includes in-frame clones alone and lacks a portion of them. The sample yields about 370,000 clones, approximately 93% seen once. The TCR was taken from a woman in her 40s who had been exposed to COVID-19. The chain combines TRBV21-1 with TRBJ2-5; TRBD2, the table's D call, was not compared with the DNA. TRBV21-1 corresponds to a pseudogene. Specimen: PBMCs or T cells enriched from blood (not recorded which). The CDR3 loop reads CASSIALAGGPSVREETQYF. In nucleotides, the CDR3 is TGTGCCAGCTCGATCGCCCTAGCGGGAGGGCCTTCAGTGAGGGAAGAGACCCAGTACTTC.